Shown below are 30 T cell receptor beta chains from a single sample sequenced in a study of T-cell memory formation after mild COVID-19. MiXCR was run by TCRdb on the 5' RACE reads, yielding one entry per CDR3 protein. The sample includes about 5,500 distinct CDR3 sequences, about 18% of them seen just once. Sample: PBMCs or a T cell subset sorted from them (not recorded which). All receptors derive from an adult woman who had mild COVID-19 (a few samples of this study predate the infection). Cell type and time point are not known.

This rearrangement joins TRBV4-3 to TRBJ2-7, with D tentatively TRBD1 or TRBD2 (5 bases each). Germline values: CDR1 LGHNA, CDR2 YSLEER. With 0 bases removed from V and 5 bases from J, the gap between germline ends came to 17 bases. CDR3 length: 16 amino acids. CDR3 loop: CASSQDLIRGVNEQYF. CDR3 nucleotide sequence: TGCGCCAGCAGCCAAGATCTTATACGAGGGGTCAACGAGCAGTACTTC.

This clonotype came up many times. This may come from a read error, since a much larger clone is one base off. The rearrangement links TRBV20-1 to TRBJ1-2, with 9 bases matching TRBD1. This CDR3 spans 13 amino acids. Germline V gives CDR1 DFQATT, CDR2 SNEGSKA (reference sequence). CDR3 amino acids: CSARDRDSYGHTF. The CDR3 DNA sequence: TGCAGTGCAAGGGACAGGGATTCGTATGGCCACACCTTC.

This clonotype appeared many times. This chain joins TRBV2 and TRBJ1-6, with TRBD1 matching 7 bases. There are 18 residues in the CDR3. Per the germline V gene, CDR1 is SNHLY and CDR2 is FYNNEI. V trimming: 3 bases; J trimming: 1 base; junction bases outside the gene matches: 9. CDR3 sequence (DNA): TGTGCCAGCAGTGAGGATGACAGGGAGTGGTCCTATAATTCACCCCTCCACTTT. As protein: CASSEDDREWSYNSPLHF.

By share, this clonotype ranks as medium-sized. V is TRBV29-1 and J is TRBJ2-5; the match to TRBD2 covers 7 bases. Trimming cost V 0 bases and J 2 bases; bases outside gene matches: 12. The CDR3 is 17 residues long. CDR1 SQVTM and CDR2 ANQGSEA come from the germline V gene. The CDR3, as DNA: TGCAGCGTTGAAGATTCCGGACTAGGGATTTTTCAAGAGACCCAGTACTTC. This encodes CSVEDSGLGIFQETQYF. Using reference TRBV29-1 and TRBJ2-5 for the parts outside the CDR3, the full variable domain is SAVISQKPSRDICQRGTSLTIQCQVDSQVTMMFWYRQQPGQSLTLIATANQGSEATYESGFVIDKFPISRPNLTFSTLTVSNMSPEDSSIYLCSVEDSGLGIFQETQYFGPGTRLLVL.

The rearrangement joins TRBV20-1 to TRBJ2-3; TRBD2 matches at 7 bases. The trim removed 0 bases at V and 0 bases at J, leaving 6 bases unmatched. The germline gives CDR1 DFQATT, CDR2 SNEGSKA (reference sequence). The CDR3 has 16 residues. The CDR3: CSAREAGITSTDTQYF. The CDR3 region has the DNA TGCAGTGCTAGAGAAGCGGGGATTACTAGCACAGATACGCAGTATTTT.

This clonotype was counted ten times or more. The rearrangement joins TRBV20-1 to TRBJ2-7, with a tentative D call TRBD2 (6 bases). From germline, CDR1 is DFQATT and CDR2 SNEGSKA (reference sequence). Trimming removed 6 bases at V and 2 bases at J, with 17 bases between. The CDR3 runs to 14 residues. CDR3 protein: CSALGGNQAYEQYF. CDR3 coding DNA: TGCAGTGCCCTTGGCGGGAACCAAGCCTACGAGCAGTACTTC.

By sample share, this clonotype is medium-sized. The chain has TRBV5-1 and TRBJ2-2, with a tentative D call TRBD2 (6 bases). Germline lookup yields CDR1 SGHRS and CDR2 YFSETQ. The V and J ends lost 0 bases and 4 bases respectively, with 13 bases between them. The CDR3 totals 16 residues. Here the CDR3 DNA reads TGCGCCAGCAGCTTGGATGGAGGGTTGAGCACCGGGGAGCTGTTTTTT. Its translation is CASSLDGGLSTGELFF.

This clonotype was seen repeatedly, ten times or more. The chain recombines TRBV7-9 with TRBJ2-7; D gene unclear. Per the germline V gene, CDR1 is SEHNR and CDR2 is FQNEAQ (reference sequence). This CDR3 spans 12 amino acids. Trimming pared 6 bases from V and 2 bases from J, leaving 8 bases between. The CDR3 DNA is TGTGCCAGCAGTCCTGACACCTACGAGCAGTACTTC. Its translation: CASSPDTYEQYF.

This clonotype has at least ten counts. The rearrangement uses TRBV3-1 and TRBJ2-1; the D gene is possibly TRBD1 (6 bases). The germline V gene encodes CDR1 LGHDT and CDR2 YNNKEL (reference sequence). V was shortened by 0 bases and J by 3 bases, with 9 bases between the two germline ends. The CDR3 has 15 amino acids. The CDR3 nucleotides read TGTGCCAGCAGCCAAGATCCAGGGGTCTACAATGAGCAGTTCTTC. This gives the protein CASSQDPGVYNEQFF.

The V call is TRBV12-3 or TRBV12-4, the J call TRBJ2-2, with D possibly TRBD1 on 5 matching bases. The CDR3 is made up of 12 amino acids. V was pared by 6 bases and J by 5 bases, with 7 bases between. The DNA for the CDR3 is TGTGCCAGCAGCCAGGGAACCGGGGAGCTGTTTTTT. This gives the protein CASSQGTGELFF.

The CDR3 DNA sequence: TGCGCCAGCAGCCGTGGTCACCGGGACAGCTCCTACGAGCAGTACTTC. Translation gives CASSRGHRDSSYEQYF. The chain uses TRBV5-1 and TRBJ2-7; 7 positions match TRBD1. Germline V gene lookup returns CDR1 SGHRS and CDR2 YFSETQ. Unmatched junction bases numbered 10, after V lost 4 bases and J lost 0 bases. This CDR3 has 16 amino acids.

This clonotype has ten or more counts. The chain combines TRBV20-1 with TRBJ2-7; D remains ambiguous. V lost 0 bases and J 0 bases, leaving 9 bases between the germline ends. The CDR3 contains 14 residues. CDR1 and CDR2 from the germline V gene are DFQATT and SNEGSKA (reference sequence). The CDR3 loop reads CSARDSKSSYEQYF. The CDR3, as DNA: TGCAGTGCTAGAGATTCCAAAAGCTCCTACGAGCAGTACTTC.

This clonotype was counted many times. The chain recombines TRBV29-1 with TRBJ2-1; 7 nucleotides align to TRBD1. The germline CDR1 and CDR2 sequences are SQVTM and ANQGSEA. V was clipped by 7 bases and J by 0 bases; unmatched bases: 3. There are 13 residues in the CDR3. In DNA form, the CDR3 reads TGCAGCGGTCGGGACAGCTCCTACAATGAGCAGTTCTTC. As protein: CSGRDSSYNEQFF.

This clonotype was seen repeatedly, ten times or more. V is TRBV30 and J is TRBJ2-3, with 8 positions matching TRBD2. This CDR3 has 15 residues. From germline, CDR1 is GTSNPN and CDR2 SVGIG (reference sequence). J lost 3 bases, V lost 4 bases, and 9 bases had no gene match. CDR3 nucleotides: TGTGCCTGGACCTTAGCGGGAAGGGAAACAGATACGCAGTATTTT. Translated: CAWTLAGRETDTQYF.

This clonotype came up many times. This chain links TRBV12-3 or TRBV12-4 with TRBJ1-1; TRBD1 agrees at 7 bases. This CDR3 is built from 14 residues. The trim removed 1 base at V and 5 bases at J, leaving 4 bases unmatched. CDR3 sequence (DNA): TGTGCCAGCAGTTTAGAGACAGGGATTACTGAAGCTTTCTTT. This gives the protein CASSLETGITEAFF.

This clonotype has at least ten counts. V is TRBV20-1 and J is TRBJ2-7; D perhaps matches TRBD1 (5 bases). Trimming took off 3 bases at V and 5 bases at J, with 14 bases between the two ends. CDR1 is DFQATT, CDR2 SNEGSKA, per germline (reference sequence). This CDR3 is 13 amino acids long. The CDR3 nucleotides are TGCAGTGCTAGTTGGCCCAGGGCCGACGAGCAGTACTTC. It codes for CSASWPRADEQYF.

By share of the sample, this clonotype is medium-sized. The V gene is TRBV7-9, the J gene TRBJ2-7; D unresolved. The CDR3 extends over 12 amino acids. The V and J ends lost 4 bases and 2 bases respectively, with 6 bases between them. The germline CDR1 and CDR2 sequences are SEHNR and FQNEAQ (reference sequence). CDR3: CASSYVPYEQYF. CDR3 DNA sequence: TGTGCCAGCAGCTACGTTCCCTACGAGCAGTACTTC. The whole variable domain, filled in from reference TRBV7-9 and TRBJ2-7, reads DTGVSQNPRHKITKRGQNVTFRCDPISEHNRLYWYRQTLGQGPEFLTYFQNEAQLEKSRLLSDRFSAERPKGSFSTLEIQRTEQGDSAMYLCASSYVPYEQYFGPGTRLTVT.

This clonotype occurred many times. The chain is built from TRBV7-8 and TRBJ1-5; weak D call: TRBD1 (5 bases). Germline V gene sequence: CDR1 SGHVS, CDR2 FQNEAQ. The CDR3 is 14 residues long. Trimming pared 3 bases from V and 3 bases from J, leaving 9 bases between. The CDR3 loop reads CASSFVGPNQPQHF. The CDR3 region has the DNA TGTGCCAGCAGCTTTGTGGGACCCAATCAGCCCCAGCATTTT. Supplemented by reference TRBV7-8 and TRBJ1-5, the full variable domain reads GAGVSQSPRYKVAKRGQDVALRCDPISGHVSLFWYQQALGQGPEFLTYFQNEAQLDKSGLPSDRFFAERPEGSVSTLKIQRTQQEDSAVYLCASSFVGPNQPQHFGDGTRLSIL.

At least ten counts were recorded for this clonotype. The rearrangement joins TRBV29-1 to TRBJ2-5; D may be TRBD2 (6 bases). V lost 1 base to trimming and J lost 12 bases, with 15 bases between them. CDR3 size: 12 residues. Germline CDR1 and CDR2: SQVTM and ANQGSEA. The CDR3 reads CSVEGAGLEEYF. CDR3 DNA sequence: TGCAGCGTTGAAGGCGCGGGGTTAGAAGAGTACTTC.

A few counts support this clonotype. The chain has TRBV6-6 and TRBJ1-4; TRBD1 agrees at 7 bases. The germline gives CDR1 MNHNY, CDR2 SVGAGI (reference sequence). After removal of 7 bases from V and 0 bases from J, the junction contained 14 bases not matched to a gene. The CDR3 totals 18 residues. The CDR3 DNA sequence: TGTGCCAGCAAACCCTGGGGACGACAGGGTGCAACTAATGAAAAACTGTTTTTT. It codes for CASKPWGRQGATNEKLFF.

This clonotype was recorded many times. CDR3 amino acids: CSARDPGQLHEQYF. In DNA form, the CDR3 reads TGCAGTGCTAGAGATCCGGGACAGCTCCACGAGCAGTACTTC. V gene TRBV20-1 combines with J gene TRBJ2-7; TRBD1 matches 7 bases. The J segment lost 5 bases and the V segment lost 0 bases, leaving 7 bases of the junction unmatched. The V gene's germline CDR1 is DFQATT and CDR2 SNEGSKA (reference sequence). The CDR3 is made up of 14 amino acids.

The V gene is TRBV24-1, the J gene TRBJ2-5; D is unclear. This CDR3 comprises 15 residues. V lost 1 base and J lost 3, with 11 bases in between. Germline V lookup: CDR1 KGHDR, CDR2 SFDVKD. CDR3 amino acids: CATSDLQGAEETQYF. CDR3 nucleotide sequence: TGTGCCACCAGTGATTTACAAGGTGCCGAAGAGACCCAGTACTTC.

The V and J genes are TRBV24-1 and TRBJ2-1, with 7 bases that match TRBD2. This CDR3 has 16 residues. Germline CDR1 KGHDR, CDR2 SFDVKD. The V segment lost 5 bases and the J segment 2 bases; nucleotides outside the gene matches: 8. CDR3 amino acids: CATSAVTRGAYNEQFF. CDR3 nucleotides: TGTGCCACCAGTGCCGTTACCCGGGGGGCCTACAATGAGCAGTTCTTC.

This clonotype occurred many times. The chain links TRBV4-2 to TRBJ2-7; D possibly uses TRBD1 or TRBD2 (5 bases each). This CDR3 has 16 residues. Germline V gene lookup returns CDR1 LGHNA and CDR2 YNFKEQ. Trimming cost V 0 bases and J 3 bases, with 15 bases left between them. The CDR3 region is CASSQETGGYGYEQYF. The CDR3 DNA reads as TGTGCCAGCAGCCAAGAAACTGGGGGATACGGCTACGAGCAGTACTTC.

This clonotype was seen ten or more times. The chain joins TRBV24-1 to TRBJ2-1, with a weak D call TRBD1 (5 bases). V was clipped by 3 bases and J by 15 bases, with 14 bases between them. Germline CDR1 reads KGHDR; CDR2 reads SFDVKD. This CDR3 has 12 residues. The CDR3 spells CATSDTRQLRFF. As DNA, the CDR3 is TGTGCCACCAGTGATACTCGACAGTTACGGTTCTTC.

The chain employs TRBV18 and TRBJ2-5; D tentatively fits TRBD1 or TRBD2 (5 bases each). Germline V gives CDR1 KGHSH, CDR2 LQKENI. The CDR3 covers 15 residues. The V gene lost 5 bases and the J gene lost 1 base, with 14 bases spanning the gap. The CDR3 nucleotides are TGTGCCAGCTCAGGGGACCTGACGTCCCAAGAGACCCAGTACTTC. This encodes CASSGDLTSQETQYF. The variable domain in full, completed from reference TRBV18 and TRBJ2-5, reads NAGVMQNPRHLVRRRGQEARLRCSPMKGHSHVYWYRQLPEEGLKFMVYLQKENIIDESGMPKERFSAEFPKEGPSILRIQQVVRGDSAAYFCASSGDLTSQETQYFGPGTRLLVL.

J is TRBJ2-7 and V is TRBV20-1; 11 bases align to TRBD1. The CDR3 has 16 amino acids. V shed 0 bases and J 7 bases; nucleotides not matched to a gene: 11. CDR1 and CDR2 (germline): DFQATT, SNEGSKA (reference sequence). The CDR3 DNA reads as TGCAGTGCTAGAGATTCCCCCGGGACAGGGGGTCGAGAGCAGTACTTC. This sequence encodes CSARDSPGTGGREQYF.

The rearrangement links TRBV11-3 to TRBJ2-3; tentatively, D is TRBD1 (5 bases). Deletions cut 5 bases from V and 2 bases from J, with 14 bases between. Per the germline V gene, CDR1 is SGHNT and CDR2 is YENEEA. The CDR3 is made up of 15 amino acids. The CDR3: CASSQKGSSTDTQYF. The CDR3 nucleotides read TGTGCCAGCAGCCAAAAGGGGTCGTCCACAGATACGCAGTATTTT.

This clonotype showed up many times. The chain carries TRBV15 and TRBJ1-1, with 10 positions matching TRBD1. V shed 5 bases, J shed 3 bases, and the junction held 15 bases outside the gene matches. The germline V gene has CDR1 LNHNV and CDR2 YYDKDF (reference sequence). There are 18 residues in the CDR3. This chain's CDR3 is CATSPLGQGEGWDTEAFF. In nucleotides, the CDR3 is TGTGCCACCAGCCCTCTTGGACAGGGGGAGGGTTGGGACACTGAAGCTTTCTTT.

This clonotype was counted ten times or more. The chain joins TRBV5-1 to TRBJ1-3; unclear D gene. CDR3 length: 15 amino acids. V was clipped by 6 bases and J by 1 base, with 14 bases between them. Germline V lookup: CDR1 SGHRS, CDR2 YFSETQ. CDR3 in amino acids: CASKVNRESGNTIYF. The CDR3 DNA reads TGCGCCAGCAAGGTGAACCGGGAATCTGGAAACACCATATATTTT. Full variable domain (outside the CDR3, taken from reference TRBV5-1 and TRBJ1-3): KAGVTQTPRYLIKTRGQQVTLSCSPISGHRSVSWYQQTPGQGLQFLFEYFSETQRNKGNFPGRFSGRQFSNSRSEMNVSTLELGDSALYLCASKVNRESGNTIYFGEGSWLTVV.